This entry describes one T cell receptor beta chain. Antigen specificity is unknown. The primer mix had 60 Vbeta and 13 Jbeta primers. TCRdb's table, derived via immunoSEQ multiplex PCR, lists solely in-frame clones and lacks some. The sample records about 77,000 clones, 78% being singletons. This sample was included in a study of cytomegalovirus exposure and HLA in healthy donors. Study-level information: The early release's HLA-typed donors yielded tens of millions of unique TCRs. Study-wide results and caveats: Productive rates of about 87% or about 30% were seen for most TCR beta V segments in an earlier analysis. A missense variant in DCLRE1C was later tied to TCR beta V- and J-gene trimming.

The V end lost 4 bases, the J end lost 5 bases, and 17 bases lay between the germline ends. The germline CDR1 and CDR2 sequences are SNHLY and FYNNEI. The CDR3 extends over 16 amino acids. The chain couples TRBV2 to TRBJ2-2; D is perhaps TRBD2 (5 bases). Sequenced material: PBMCs. The source is a man between 35 and 55 years old in good health and CMV-seronegative. CDR3: CASSALRASKTGELFF. The CDR3 DNA reads as TGTGCCAGCAGTGCCTTGCGGGCCTCAAAAACCGGGGAGCTGTTTTTT.